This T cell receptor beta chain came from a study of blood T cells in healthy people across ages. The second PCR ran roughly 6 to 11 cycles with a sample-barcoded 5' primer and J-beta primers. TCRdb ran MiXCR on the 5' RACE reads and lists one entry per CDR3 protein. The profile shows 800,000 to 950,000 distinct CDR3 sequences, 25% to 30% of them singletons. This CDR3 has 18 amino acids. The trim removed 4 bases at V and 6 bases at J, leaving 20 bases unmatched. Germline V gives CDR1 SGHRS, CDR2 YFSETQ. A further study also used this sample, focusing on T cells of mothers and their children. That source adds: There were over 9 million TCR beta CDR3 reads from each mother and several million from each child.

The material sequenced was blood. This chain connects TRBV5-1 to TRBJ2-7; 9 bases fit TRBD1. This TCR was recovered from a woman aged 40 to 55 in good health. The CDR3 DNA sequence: TGCGCCAGCAGCGATACTAGGCGAGGGGGGACAGGGTATTTCGAGCAGTACTTC. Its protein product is CASSDTRRGGTGYFEQYF.